The entry below describes one T cell receptor (beta chain). The data were taken from a study of beta chain features in type 1 diabetes. Since all of the isolated RNA was reverse transcribed, expressed TCRB transcripts were what got sequenced. Naive, central memory and regulatory T cell samples came to a mean of about 3.9 million reads. Only in-frame clones appear in the TCRdb table, and some are missing; sequencing was by immunoSEQ multiplex PCR. The table shows 400,000 to 600,000 clones, with 30% occurring only once. Germline lookup yields CDR1 SGDLS and CDR2 YYNGEE. V was trimmed by 2 bases and J by 7 bases, leaving 13 bases between them. The CDR3 contains 13 residues.

This chain uses TRBV9 with TRBJ2-7; D unresolved. The receptor's source is a young man in good health. Specimen: naive CD4+ T cells from blood. The CDR3 spells CASSVLPTGEQYF. CDR3 DNA: TGTGCCAGCAGCGTTCTTCCGACCGGGGAGCAGTACTTC.